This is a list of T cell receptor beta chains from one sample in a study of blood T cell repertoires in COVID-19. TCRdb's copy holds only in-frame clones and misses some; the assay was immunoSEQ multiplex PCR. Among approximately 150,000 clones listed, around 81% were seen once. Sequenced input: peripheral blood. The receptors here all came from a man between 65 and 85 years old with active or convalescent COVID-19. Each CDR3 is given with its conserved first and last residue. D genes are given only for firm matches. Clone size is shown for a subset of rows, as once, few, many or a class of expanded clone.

CASSQGGTVLFF	TGTGCCAGCAGCCAAGGAGGAACCGTGCTGTTTTTT	TRBV3-1/TRBV3-2	.	12	TRBJ2-2	once
CASSSPGTPGRPQHF	TGTGCCAGCAGTTCCCCCGGGACGCCCGGGAGGCCCCAGCATTTT	TRBV28	.	15	TRBJ1-5	.
CASSLVWGPSYEQYF	TGTGCCAGCAGCTTAGTTTGGGGGCCTTCCTACGAGCAGTACTTC	TRBV7-8	.	15	TRBJ2-7	.
CASRTDRADEQFF	TGTGCCAGCAGGACGGACAGGGCGGATGAGCAGTTCTTC	TRBV2	TRBD1	13	TRBJ2-1	once
CASSLGQGPISGNTIYF	TGCGCCAGCAGCTTGGGACAGGGGCCTATCTCTGGAAACACCATATATTTT	TRBV5-1	TRBD1	17	TRBJ1-3	.
CASSLVLAGELFF	TGTGCCAGCAGCTTGGTTCTCGCCGGGGAGCTGTTTTTT	TRBV5-5	.	13	TRBJ2-2	.
CASSLGQKATNEKLFF	TGTGCCAGCAGCTTAGGACAGAAAGCAACTAATGAAAAACTGTTTTTT	TRBV7-9	.	16	TRBJ1-4	once
CATSDSQGSSPLHF	TGTGCCACCAGTGATTCACAGGGAAGCTCACCCCTCCACTTT	TRBV24-1	.	14	TRBJ1-6	.
CATTTRNNGYTF	TGTGCCACCACGACACGGAACAATGGCTACACCTTC	TRBV28	.	12	TRBJ1-2	.
CASSPTGTSAYTQYF	TGTGCCAGCAGCCCAACCGGGACTAGCGCCTATACGCAGTATTTT	TRBV5-4	TRBD2	15	TRBJ2-3	few
CASSPRQRQGNTIYF	TGCGCCAGCAGCCCTCGGCAGCGTCAAGGAAACACCATATATTTT	TRBV5-1	.	15	TRBJ1-3	.
CASSPPRAGTYEQYF	TGTGCCAGCAGCCCCCCGAGGGCCGGCACCTACGAGCAGTACTTC	TRBV7-2	.	15	TRBJ2-7	.
CASSLNREQPQHF	TGTGCCAGCAGTTTAAATCGGGAGCAGCCCCAGCATTTT	TRBV12-3/TRBV12-4	.	13	TRBJ1-5	few
CASSQGGRETGELFF	TGCGCCAGCAGCCAAGGCGGGCGTGAGACCGGGGAGCTGTTTTTT	TRBV4-3	.	15	TRBJ2-2	.
CASSSPGLAGDTQYF	TGTGCCAGCAGCTCCCCGGGACTAGCGGGAGATACGCAGTATTTT	TRBV7-2	TRBD2	15	TRBJ2-3	.
CASSQPDRGAYGYTF	TGTGCCAGCAGCCAACCTGACAGGGGTGCATATGGCTACACCTTC	TRBV14	TRBD1	15	TRBJ1-2	.
CATRTGQGFVEKLFF	TGTGCCACCAGGACCGGACAGGGCTTTGTTGAAAAACTGTTTTTT	TRBV15	TRBD1	15	TRBJ1-4	.
CASSYQRDTEAFF	TGTGCCAGCAGCTACCAACGCGACACTGAAGCTTTCTTT	TRBV7-2	.	13	TRBJ1-1	.
CASSPRTGNTEAFF	TGTGCCAGCAGTCCCCGGACTGGGAACACTGAAGCTTTCTTT	TRBV28	.	14	TRBJ1-1	.
CATSGGGTGPTEQYF	TGTGCCACCAGTGGGGGGGGGACAGGTCCCACGGAGCAGTACTTC	TRBV24-1	.	15	TRBJ2-7	.
CASSSDRGTEAFF	TGTGCCAGTAGTAGCGACAGGGGCACTGAAGCTTTCTTT	TRBV19	TRBD1	13	TRBJ1-1	.
CASSLGPQNEQYF	TGTGCCAGCAGCTTAGGGCCGCAAAACGAGCAGTACTTC	TRBV7-7	.	13	TRBJ2-7	.
CASSGPFGAREGYTF	TGTGCCAGCAGCGGACCCTTCGGGGCTCGGGAGGGCTACACCTTC	TRBV6-5	.	15	TRBJ1-2	.
CASSLGQVREQYF	TGTGCCAGCAGTTTAGGGCAGGTTAGGGAGCAGTACTTC	TRBV28	.	13	TRBJ2-7	.
CASSLATGYNTEAFF	TGTGCCAGCAGCTTAGCGACAGGTTATAACACTGAAGCTTTCTTT	TRBV7-9	.	15	TRBJ1-1	.
CASGADTEAFF	TGTGCCAGCGGGGCGGACACTGAAGCTTTCTTT	TRBV6-6	.	11	TRBJ1-1	.
CASSLIAGEGYEQFF	TGTGCCAGCAGCCTAATAGCGGGAGAAGGCTATGAGCAGTTCTTC	TRBV6-5	TRBD2	15	TRBJ2-1	few
CASSLGEGGSREQYF	TGTGCCAGCAGCTTAGGGGAGGGGGGCAGTCGCGAGCAGTACTTC	TRBV11-2	.	15	TRBJ2-7	.
CASSIPTTGFRIKAFF	TGTGCCAGCAGTATCCCAACGACAGGGTTTAGGATTAAAGCTTTCTTT	TRBV28	TRBD1	16	TRBJ1-1	.
CAISPGTGSYEQYF	TGTGCCATCAGCCCCGGGACAGGGTCTTACGAGCAGTACTTC	TRBV10-3	TRBD1	14	TRBJ2-7	.
CASSQQQTLAGQSF	TGTGCCAGCAGCCAACAACAAACACTAGCGGGCCAAAGCTTC	TRBV7-2	TRBD2	14	TRBJ2-7	once
CASSSTEFYGYTF	TGTGCCAGCAGCTCGACAGAATTCTATGGCTACACCTTC	TRBV5-6	.	13	TRBJ1-2	.
CAISELRTGGNSPLHF	TGTGCCATCAGTGAGTTGAGGACAGGGGGAAATTCACCCCTCCACTTT	TRBV10-3	TRBD1	16	TRBJ1-6	.
CASSVDREVEKLFF	TGTGCCAGCAGCGTGGACAGGGAAGTTGAAAAACTGTTTTTT	TRBV7-8	TRBD1	14	TRBJ1-4	few
CSASRGGEAFF	TGCAGCGCCTCACGGGGGGGGGAAGCTTTCTTT	TRBV29-1	.	11	TRBJ1-1	.
CASSQDGAGGRNTEAFF	TGTGCCAGCAGCCAAGACGGGGCAGGGGGCAGGAACACTGAAGCTTTCTTT	TRBV3-1/TRBV3-2	TRBD1	17	TRBJ1-1	once
CASSVPGTGANVLTF	TGTGCCAGCAGCGTACCAGGGACTGGGGCCAACGTCCTGACTTTC	TRBV9	.	15	TRBJ2-6	.
CASSVDGTGGLNEKLFF	TGTGCCAGCAGCGTAGACGGGACAGGGGGCTTAAATGAAAAACTGTTTTTT	TRBV9	TRBD1	17	TRBJ1-4	.
CAISESTQGLYNEQFF	TGTGCCATCAGTGAGTCGACACAGGGCCTATACAATGAGCAGTTCTTC	TRBV10-3	.	16	TRBJ2-1	.
CASSLEGQGAEEQYF	TGCGCCAGCAGCTTGGAGGGACAGGGGGCAGAAGAGCAGTACTTC	TRBV5-1	TRBD1	15	TRBJ2-7	.
CAWSNGQASNQPQHF	TGTGCCTGGAGTAACGGACAGGCTAGCAATCAGCCCCAGCATTTT	TRBV30	TRBD1	15	TRBJ1-5	.
CASSGTEYEQYF	TGTGCCAGCAGCGGGACAGAATACGAGCAGTACTTC	TRBV2	TRBD1	12	TRBJ2-7	.
CASTKTGPPYEQYF	TGTGCCAGTACCAAGACAGGACCTCCCTACGAGCAGTACTTC	TRBV19	.	14	TRBJ2-7	.
CSASSGTGNYEQYF	TGCAGTGCTAGTAGCGGGACAGGGAACTACGAGCAGTACTTC	TRBV20-1	.	14	TRBJ2-7	.
CASSLYGQGSNQPQHF	TGTGCCAGCAGTTTATACGGACAGGGCAGCAATCAGCCCCAGCATTTT	TRBV28	TRBD1	16	TRBJ1-5	.
CASSPSGRWKETQYF	TGTGCCAGCAGCCCCAGCGGGAGGTGGAAAGAGACCCAGTACTTC	TRBV7-3	TRBD2	15	TRBJ2-5	.
CASSSRTSGRNEQFF	TGTGCCAGCAGCTCCAGGACTAGCGGGAGGAATGAGCAGTTCTTC	TRBV7-3	TRBD2	15	TRBJ2-1	.
CSVDGQGIDTQYF	TGCAGCGTAGACGGACAGGGAATAGATACGCAGTATTTT	TRBV29-1	TRBD1	13	TRBJ2-3	.
CASKPTGVGEKLFF	TGTGCCAGCAAGCCGACAGGGGTGGGCGAAAAACTGTTTTTT	TRBV6-5	TRBD1	14	TRBJ1-4	.
CASSPSDRAHGYTF	TGTGCCAGCAGTCCCAGCGACAGGGCCCATGGCTACACCTTC	TRBV28	TRBD1	14	TRBJ1-2	.
CASSFAGLIETQYF	TGTGCCAGCAGTTTCGCAGGGTTGATCGAGACCCAGTACTTC	TRBV28	.	14	TRBJ2-5	.
CASQSGNSYNEQFF	TGTGCCTCACAATCGGGGAATTCCTACAATGAGCAGTTCTTC	TRBV19	.	14	TRBJ2-1	few
CASSRGPPQETQYF	TGTGCCAGCAGCAGGGGGCCCCCTCAAGAGACCCAGTACTTC	TRBV2	TRBD1	14	TRBJ2-5	.
CASSTTGTGGYTF	TGTGCCAGCAGCACGACAGGGACAGGGGGCTACACCTTC	TRBV7-9	TRBD1	13	TRBJ1-2	few
CASSYDRQSSGNTIYF	TGTGCCAGCAGTTACGACCGACAGTCCTCTGGAAACACCATATATTTT	TRBV6-5	.	16	TRBJ1-3	.
CASSPTGMVGELFF	TGTGCCAGCAGCCCAACAGGGATGGTCGGGGAGCTGTTTTTT	TRBV9	.	14	TRBJ2-2	few
CASSGLAGAMYEQYF	TGCGCCAGCAGTGGGCTAGCGGGAGCAATGTACGAGCAGTACTTC	TRBV10-2	TRBD2	15	TRBJ2-7	.
CASSQFGRGMRAFF	TGTGCCAGCAGTCAATTCGGCAGGGGGATGAGAGCTTTCTTT	TRBV27	TRBD1	14	TRBJ1-1	.
CASSGTNTGELFF	TGTGCCAGCAGCGGGACAAACACCGGGGAGCTGTTTTTT	TRBV11-2	.	13	TRBJ2-2	.
CASSVGGSGNQPQHF	TGTGCCAGCAGCGTGGGGGGATCGGGCAATCAGCCCCAGCATTTT	TRBV28	.	15	TRBJ1-5	few